Each of the 8 T cell receptor beta chains below was sequenced from the same sample in a study of cytomegalovirus exposure and HLA in healthy donors. Primers: 60 Vbeta forward and 13 Jbeta reverse. Data came from immunoSEQ multiplex PCR; TCRdb stores just in-frame clones and leaves some out. The sample has about 190,000 clones; 80% are singletons. The sample consisted of PBMCs. The receptors here all came from a boy aged 5-17 years in good health and CMV-seronegative.

The chain has TRBV7-3 and TRBJ2-2; TRBD2 agrees at 9 bases. Germline V gene sequence: CDR1 SGHTA, CDR2 FQGTGA. There are 19 residues in the CDR3. The J segment lost 5 bases and the V segment lost 1 base, leaving 14 bases of the junction unmatched. The CDR3 DNA follows: TGTGCCAGCAGCTTAAGACGTCTTCATAGCGGGAGAAGGACCGGGGAGCTGTTTTTT. Its translation is CASSLRRLHSGRRTGELFF.

V usage is TRBV11-3 and J usage is TRBJ2-7, with 10 bases fitting TRBD1. Germline loops: CDR1 SGHNT, CDR2 YENEEA. The CDR3 has 15 amino acids. The V and J ends lost 5 bases and 2 bases, in that order; junction bases with no gene match: 6. CDR3 nucleotide sequence: TGTGCCAGCAGCCGAGGACAGGGGGGTGCCTACGAGCAGTACTTC. It codes for CASSRGQGGAYEQYF.

There are a few counts of this clone. The chain uses TRBV5-1 and TRBJ1-2; no reliable D call. With 1 base removed from V and 6 bases from J, the gap between germline ends came to 19 bases. The CDR3 length is 16 residues. CDR1 SGHRS and CDR2 YFSETQ come from the germline V gene. The CDR3 is CASSLSVFGIQDGYTF. CDR3 DNA: TGCGCCAGCAGCTTGAGTGTGTTCGGAATTCAGGATGGCTACACCTTC.

The CDR3 region is CASGRTGQSSYEQYF. Written as DNA, the CDR3 is TGCGCCAGCGGGAGGACAGGTCAAAGCTCCTACGAGCAGTACTTC. V gene TRBV10-2 combines with J gene TRBJ2-7; weak D call: TRBD1 (7 bases). The CDR3 is made up of 15 amino acids. Germline V gene data show CDR1 as WSHSY and CDR2 as SAAADI. The V and J ends lost 8 bases and 0 bases respectively, with 17 bases between them.

The chain recombines TRBV19 with TRBJ1-5; the D gene is possibly TRBD1 (5 bases). The CDR3 sequence is 14 residues long. Germline V gene data show CDR1 as LNHDA and CDR2 as SQIVND (reference sequence). Trimming removed 5 bases from V and 5 bases from J, with 13 bases in between. The CDR3 sequence: CASSYVGRYQPQHF. The CDR3 coding sequence is TGTGCCAGTAGTTATGTGGGGCGTTATCAGCCCCAGCATTTT.

This clone was observed once. The V call is TRBV11-3, the J call TRBJ1-1, with a tentative D call TRBD1 (5 bases). The germline V and J ends were trimmed by 5 bases and 6 bases, with 10 bases remaining between them. The CDR3 runs 12 residues. CDR1 and CDR2 (germline): SGHNT, YENEEA. The CDR3 protein is CASSQGVAEAFF. Here the CDR3 DNA reads TGTGCCAGCAGCCAAGGGGTCGCTGAAGCTTTCTTT. Full variable domain (remainder filled in from reference TRBV11-3 and TRBJ1-1): EAGVVQSPRYKIIEKKQPVAFWCNPISGHNTLYWYLQNLGQGPELLIRYENEEAVDDSQLPKDRFSAERLKGVDSTLKIQPAELGDSAVYLCASSQGVAEAFFGQGTRLTVV.

The gene calls are TRBV9 and TRBJ1-2; TRBD1 aligns across 7 bases. This CDR3 is built from 15 residues. Germline CDR1 is SGDLS and CDR2 is YYNGEE. V gave up 3 bases and J gave up 7 bases; unmatched junction bases: 12. The CDR3 reads CASSDRQGLGRGYTF. In DNA, the CDR3 is TGTGCCAGCAGCGACCGACAGGGTCTCGGTCGTGGCTACACCTTC.

This clone came up a few times. V and J are TRBV5-1 and TRBJ2-2; 10 bases fit TRBD2. This CDR3 comprises 18 residues. Germline V lookup: CDR1 SGHRS, CDR2 YFSETQ. J lost 4 bases, V lost 2 bases, and 11 bases had no gene match. This CDR3 is CASSFISSGSSGTGELFF. CDR3 sequence (DNA): TGCGCCAGCAGCTTTATATCTAGCGGGAGTTCGGGCACCGGGGAGCTGTTTTTT.